The clone carrying this TCR beta chain was counted ten times or more. The antigen remains undetermined. Sequenced patients had shown CD8+CD57+ cell expansion by flow cytometry. Severe acquired aplastic anemia affected all patients. At blood sampling, none of the patients had yet received therapy. It was genomic DNA that served as the template for profiling TCR beta VDJ and CDR3. TCRdb reprocessed the reads via MiXCR and lists one record per CDR3 protein. The table includes 150,000 or so distinct CDR3 sequences, roughly half detected once. This sample is part of a study of CD8+CD57+ T cells in acquired aplastic anemia. Study information: CD4+ and CD8+ cells, once sorted, gave DNA averaging roughly 3.2 ug. Study results and limitations: Found in both controls and patients were about 30 CD8+ CDR3 sequences.

Sequencing input: sorted CD4+, CD8+, or CD8+CD57+ T cells (not recorded which) from PBMCs. The TCR comes from a human donor with aplastic anemia.

CDR3 coding DNA: TGTGCCAGCAGTTACAGGGACAGTCGCTACGAGCAGTACTTC. Translated: CASSYRDSRYEQYF. V and J are TRBV6-5 and TRBJ2-7; 7 bases align to TRBD1. V was pared by 2 bases and J by 3 bases, with 4 bases of the junction left unmatched. Germline V gives CDR1 MNHEY, CDR2 SVGAGI. This CDR3 is 14 amino acids long.